This section outlines one T cell receptor beta chain sequence together with its context. Looked up from germline, CDR1 is SGHRS and CDR2 is YFSETQ. Deletions cut 4 bases from V and 1 base from J, with 11 bases between. This CDR3 is built from 14 residues. The data derive from a study of T cell changes during pregnancy in multiple sclerosis. Data came from immunoSEQ multiplex PCR; TCRdb stores just in-frame clones and leaves some out. Altogether tens of thousands of clones are present, 92% being singletons, with the ten largest covering under 5%. This receptor was obtained from a female donor in good health, enrolled as a control in a pregnancy study. The chain combines TRBV5-1 with TRBJ1-1; D is perhaps TRBD1 (5 bases). Material: peripheral blood, obtained in the first trimester of pregnancy. The CDR3 region has the DNA TGCGCCAGCAGCAACCCTGGACAGAACACTGAAGCTTTCTTT. Residues: CASSNPGQNTEAFF.